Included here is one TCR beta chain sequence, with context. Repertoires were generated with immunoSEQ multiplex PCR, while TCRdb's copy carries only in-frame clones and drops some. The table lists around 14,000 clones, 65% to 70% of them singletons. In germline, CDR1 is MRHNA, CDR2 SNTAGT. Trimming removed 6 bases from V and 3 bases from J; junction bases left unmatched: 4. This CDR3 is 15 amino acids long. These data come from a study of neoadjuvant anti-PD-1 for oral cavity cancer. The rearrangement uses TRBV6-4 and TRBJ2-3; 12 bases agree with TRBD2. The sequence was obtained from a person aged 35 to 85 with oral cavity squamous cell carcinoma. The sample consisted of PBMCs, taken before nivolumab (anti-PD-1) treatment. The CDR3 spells CASRRTSGETDTQYF. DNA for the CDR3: TGTGCCAGCAGGAGGACTAGCGGGGAAACAGATACGCAGTATTTT.